The clone carrying this T cell receptor (beta chain) was observed a few times. The CDR3 runs to 17 residues. Trimming took off 1 base at V and 5 bases at J, with 17 bases between the two ends. Germline V gene data show CDR1 as SGHDN and CDR2 as FVKESK. TCRdb re-analysed the reads in MiXCR, keeping a single row per CDR3 protein. Among around 170,000 distinct CDR3 sequences listed, about 15% were seen once. The record originates from a study of T cell repertoires in cytomegalovirus infection. The chain combines TRBV14 with TRBJ1-4, with D maybe TRBD1 (6 bases). Sequencing was carried out using PBMCs. This clonotype was obtained from a human donor in good health (CMV status not recorded). Some clones in this sample may be carry-over from other donors' samples. The CDR3 DNA is TGTGCCAGCAGCCAAGGATTCTTGGGACACCGGAATGAAAAACTGTTTTTT. It translates to CASSQGFLGHRNEKLFF.